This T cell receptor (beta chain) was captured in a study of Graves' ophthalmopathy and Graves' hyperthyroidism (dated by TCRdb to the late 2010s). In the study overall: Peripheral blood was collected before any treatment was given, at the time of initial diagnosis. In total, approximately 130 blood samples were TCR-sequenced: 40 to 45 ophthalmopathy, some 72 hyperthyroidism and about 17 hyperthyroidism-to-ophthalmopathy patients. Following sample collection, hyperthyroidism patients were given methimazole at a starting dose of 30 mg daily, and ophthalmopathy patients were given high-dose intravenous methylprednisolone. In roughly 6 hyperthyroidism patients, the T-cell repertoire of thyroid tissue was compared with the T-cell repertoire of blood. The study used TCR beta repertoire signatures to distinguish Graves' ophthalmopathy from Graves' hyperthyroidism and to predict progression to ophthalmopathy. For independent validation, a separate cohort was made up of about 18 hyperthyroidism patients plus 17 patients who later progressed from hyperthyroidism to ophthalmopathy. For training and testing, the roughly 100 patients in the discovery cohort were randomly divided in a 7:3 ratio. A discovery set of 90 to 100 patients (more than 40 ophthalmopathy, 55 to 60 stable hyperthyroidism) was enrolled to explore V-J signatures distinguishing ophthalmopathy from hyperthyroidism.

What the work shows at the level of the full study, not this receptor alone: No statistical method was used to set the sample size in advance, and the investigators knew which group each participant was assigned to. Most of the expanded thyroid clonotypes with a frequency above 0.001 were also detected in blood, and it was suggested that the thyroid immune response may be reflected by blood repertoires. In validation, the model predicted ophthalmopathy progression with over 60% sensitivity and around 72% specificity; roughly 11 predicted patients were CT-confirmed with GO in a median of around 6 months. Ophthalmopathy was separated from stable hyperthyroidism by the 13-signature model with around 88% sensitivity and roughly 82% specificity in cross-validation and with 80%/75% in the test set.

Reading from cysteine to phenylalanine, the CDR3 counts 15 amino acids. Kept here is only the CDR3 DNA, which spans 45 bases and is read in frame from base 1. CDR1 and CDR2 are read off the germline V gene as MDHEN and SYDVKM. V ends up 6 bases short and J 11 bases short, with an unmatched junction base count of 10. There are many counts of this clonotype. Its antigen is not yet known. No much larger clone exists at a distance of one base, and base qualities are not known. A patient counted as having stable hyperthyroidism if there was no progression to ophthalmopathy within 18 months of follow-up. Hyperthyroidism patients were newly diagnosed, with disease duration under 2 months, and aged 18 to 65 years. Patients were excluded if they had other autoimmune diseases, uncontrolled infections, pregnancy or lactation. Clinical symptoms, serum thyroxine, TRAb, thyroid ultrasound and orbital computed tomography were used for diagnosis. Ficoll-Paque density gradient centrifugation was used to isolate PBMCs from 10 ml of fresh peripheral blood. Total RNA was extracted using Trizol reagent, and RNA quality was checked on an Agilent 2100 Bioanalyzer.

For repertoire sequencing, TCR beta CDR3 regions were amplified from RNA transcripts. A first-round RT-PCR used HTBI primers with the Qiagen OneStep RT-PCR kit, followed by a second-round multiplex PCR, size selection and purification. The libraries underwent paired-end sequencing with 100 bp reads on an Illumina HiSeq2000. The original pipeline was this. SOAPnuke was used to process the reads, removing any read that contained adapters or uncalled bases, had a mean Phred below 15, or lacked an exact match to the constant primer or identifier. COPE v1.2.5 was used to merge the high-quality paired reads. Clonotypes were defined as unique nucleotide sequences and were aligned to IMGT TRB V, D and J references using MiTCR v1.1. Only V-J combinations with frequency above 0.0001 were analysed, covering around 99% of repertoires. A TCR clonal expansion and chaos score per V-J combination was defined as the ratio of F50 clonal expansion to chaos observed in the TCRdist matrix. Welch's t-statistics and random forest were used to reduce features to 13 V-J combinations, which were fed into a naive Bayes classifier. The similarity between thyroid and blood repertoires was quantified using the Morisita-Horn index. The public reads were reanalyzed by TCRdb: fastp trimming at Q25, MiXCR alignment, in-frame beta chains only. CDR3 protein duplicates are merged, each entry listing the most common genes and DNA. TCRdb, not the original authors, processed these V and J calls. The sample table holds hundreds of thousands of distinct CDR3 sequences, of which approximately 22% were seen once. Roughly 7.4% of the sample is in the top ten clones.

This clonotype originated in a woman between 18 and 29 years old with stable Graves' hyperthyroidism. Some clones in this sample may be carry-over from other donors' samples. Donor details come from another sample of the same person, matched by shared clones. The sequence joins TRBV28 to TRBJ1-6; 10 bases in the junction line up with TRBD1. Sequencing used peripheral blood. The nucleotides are TGTGCCAGCAGACTAACCGGGACAGGGGACCCACCCCTCCACTTT. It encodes CASRLTGTGDPPLHF.